These 27 T cell receptor beta chains came from one sample sequenced in a study of T-cell memory formation after mild COVID-19. TCRdb fed the 5' RACE reads into MiXCR, producing one record per CDR3 protein. Among approximately 350,000 distinct CDR3 sequences, under 15% were seen once, and the ten largest hold 22%. The sequenced sample consisted of PBMCs or a T cell subset sorted from them (not recorded which). The receptors stem from a man aged 18-30 years who had mild COVID-19 (a few samples of this study predate the infection). Cell type and time point are not known.

This clonotype was counted a few times. V gene TRBV7-9 combines with J gene TRBJ2-1; 8 bases fit TRBD2. Germline CDR1 is SEHNR and CDR2 is FQNEAQ (reference sequence). V gave up 2 bases and J gave up 7 bases; unmatched junction bases: 4. The CDR3 sequence is 14 residues long. In DNA, the CDR3 is TGTGCCAGCAGCTTATCGAGCGGGGGTAATGAGCAGTTCTTC. Translating gives CASSLSSGGNEQFF.

CDR3 in amino acids: CASRFLPYGYTF. In DNA form, the CDR3 reads TGTGCCAGCAGGTTTCTCCCATATGGCTACACCTTC. The V call is TRBV2, the J call TRBJ1-2, with D unresolved. Between the trimmed V and J ends, which lost 6 bases and 5 bases, there was a span of 10 bases. The CDR3 totals 12 residues. Per germline, CDR1 SNHLY and CDR2 FYNNEI.

The rearrangement joins TRBV3-1 to TRBJ1-6, with D possibly being TRBD1 (6 bases). V was pared by 6 bases and J by 7 bases, with 13 bases between. The germline gives CDR1 LGHDT, CDR2 YNNKEL (reference sequence). There are 14 residues in the CDR3. CDR3 sequence reads: CASRETGRNSPLHF. As DNA, the CDR3 is TGTGCCAGCAGGGAGACAGGAAGAAATTCACCCCTCCACTTT.

In DNA form, the CDR3 reads TGTGCCAGCAGCTTGGGCACAGGGTTTGGAAACACCATATATTTT. It codes for CASSLGTGFGNTIYF. The chain combines TRBV7-7 with TRBJ1-3; TRBD1 is a possible D gene (6 bases). The CDR3 is 15 residues long. Trimming shortened V by 3 bases and J by 3 bases, and 12 bases separated the two germline ends. The germline V gene encodes CDR1 SSHAT and CDR2 FNYEAQ (reference sequence).

This clonotype came up many times. V and J are TRBV24-1 and TRBJ2-1, with TRBD2 identical over 10 bases. Germline V gene sequence: CDR1 KGHDR, CDR2 SFDVKD. With V trimmed by 7 bases and J by 5 bases, 4 bases remained unmatched. The CDR3 loop spans 14 amino acids. CDR3 sequence reads: CATSLAGGHNEQFF. The CDR3 coding sequence is TGTGCCACCAGCTTAGCGGGGGGCCACAATGAGCAGTTCTTC.

The gene calls are TRBV6-2 or TRBV6-3 and TRBJ2-3; D unclear. The germline gives CDR1 MNHEY, CDR2 SVGEGT. The CDR3 length is 14 residues. The V end lost 2 bases, the J end lost 0 bases, and 6 bases lay between the germline ends. This CDR3 reads CASSYVPSTDTQYF. CDR3 bases: TGTGCCAGCAGTTACGTCCCTAGCACAGATACGCAGTATTTT.

The V and J genes are TRBV9 and TRBJ1-2, with TRBD1 matching over 7 bases. The J segment lost 7 bases and the V segment lost 4 bases, leaving 7 bases of the junction unmatched. CDR1 and CDR2 from the germline V gene are SGDLS and YYNGEE. CDR3 length: 13 amino acids. CDR3 in amino acids: CASSTRGGPGYTF. The CDR3 DNA follows: TGTGCCAGCAGCACTCGAGGGGGCCCTGGCTACACCTTC.

The CDR3 sequence: CASSVRQLNTGELFF. The CDR3 DNA reads as TGTGCCAGCAGCGTAAGACAGCTGAACACCGGGGAGCTGTTTTTT. This sequence joins TRBV9 and TRBJ2-2; possible D gene TRBD1, 5 bases. The CDR3 has 15 amino acids. V gave up 1 base and J gave up 1 base, with 8 bases separating them. Germline CDR1 SGDLS, CDR2 YYNGEE. Full variable domain (remainder filled in from reference TRBV9 and TRBJ2-2): DSGVTQTPKHLITATGQRVTLRCSPRSGDLSVYWYQQSLDQGLQFLIQYYNGEERAKGNILERFSAQQFPDLHSELNLSSLELGDSALYFCASSVRQLNTGELFFGEGSRLTVL.

The chain has TRBV20-1 and TRBJ2-1; 7 positions agree with TRBD2. Germline loops: CDR1 DFQATT, CDR2 SNEGSKA (reference sequence). CDR3 size: 15 residues. V lost 0 bases and J lost 6; bases outside the gene matches: 8. The CDR3 DNA is TGCAGTGCTAGAGATGGGAGGGGCTATCGCAATGAGCAGTTCTTC. Its translation: CSARDGRGYRNEQFF.

The J gene is TRBJ2-4, the V gene TRBV20-1; D is unresolved. CDR1 and CDR2 from the germline V gene are DFQATT and SNEGSKA (reference sequence). The CDR3 loop spans 15 amino acids. V was trimmed by 1 base and J by 1 base, leaving 11 bases between them. The CDR3 loop reads CSARVRRLAKNIQYF. Here the CDR3 DNA reads TGCAGTGCTAGAGTGAGACGCCTGGCCAAAAACATTCAGTACTTC.

This clonotype was counted at least ten times. The CDR3 region is CASSLGGQGQETQYF. Here the CDR3 DNA reads TGTGCCAGCAGCTTAGGTGGACAGGGCCAAGAGACCCAGTACTTC. This chain connects TRBV7-2 to TRBJ2-5, with 8 bases aligning to TRBD1. CDR1 SGHTA and CDR2 FQGNSA come from the germline V gene. This CDR3 has 15 residues. The ends lost 1 base at V and 1 base at J; junction bases unmatched: 2. Full variable domain (rest looked up from reference TRBV7-2 and TRBJ2-5): GAGVSQSPSNKVTEKGKDVELRCDPISGHTALYWYRQSLGQGLEFLIYFQGNSAPDKSGLPSDRFSAERTGGSVSTLTIQRTQQEDSAVYLCASSLGGQGQETQYFGPGTRLLVL.

J is TRBJ2-5 and V is TRBV9, with unresolved D. Germline V gives CDR1 SGDLS, CDR2 YYNGEE. The CDR3 covers 15 residues. V gave up 0 bases and J gave up 8 bases, with 17 bases separating them. The CDR3: CASSVDYRILATQYF. CDR3 nucleotides: TGTGCCAGCAGCGTAGATTATAGGATCTTGGCTACCCAGTACTTC.

The chain combines TRBV7-2 with TRBJ1-2; 8 nucleotides align to TRBD1. The CDR3 length is 15 residues. CDR1 is SGHTA and CDR2 is FQGNSA in the germline V gene. V lost 1 base, J lost 10 bases, and 11 bases stayed unmatched. The CDR3 nucleotides are TGTGCCAGCAGCTTAGGGCCGGGGGGACAGGTCCACTACACCTTC. Translated: CASSLGPGGQVHYTF.

This chain connects TRBV6-2 or TRBV6-3 to TRBJ1-5; D is unresolved. Per germline, CDR1 MNHEY and CDR2 SVGEGT. The CDR3 runs 15 residues. The germline V and J ends were trimmed by 1 base and 5 bases, with 12 bases remaining between them. The CDR3 protein is CASSYYRTSDQPQHF. The CDR3 DNA sequence: TGTGCCAGCAGTTACTACCGGACCAGCGATCAGCCCCAGCATTTT.

The genes are TRBV7-1 and TRBJ2-3; D gene unclear. TRBV7-1 carries the ORF label, with uncertain function. The CDR3 spans 13 residues. V was pared by 5 bases and J by 9 bases, with 15 bases between. The chain's CDR3 is CASSTQPESTQYF. The CDR3 DNA sequence: TGTGCCAGCAGCACACAGCCGGAATCAACGCAGTATTTT.

Ten or more counts support this clonotype. The chain couples TRBV20-1 to TRBJ1-5, with D possibly matching TRBD1 (5 bases). This CDR3 spans 14 amino acids. Germline-derived CDR1 and CDR2 are DFQATT and SNEGSKA (reference sequence). The V end was cut by 5 bases, the J end by 2 bases, with 13 bases between. The CDR3 region has the DNA TGCAGTGCTCCTCGGGGCGCGGGCAATCAGCCCCAGCATTTT. It translates to CSAPRGAGNQPQHF.

This clonotype came up many times. The genes are TRBV7-2 and TRBJ2-5; D not certain. V was shortened by 0 bases and J by 0 bases, with 11 bases between the two germline ends. The CDR3 contains 16 residues. CDR1 and CDR2 (germline): SGHTA, FQGNSA. CDR3 sequence: CASSLAYRIYQETQYF. For the CDR3, the DNA is TGTGCCAGCAGCTTAGCCTACAGAATCTACCAAGAGACCCAGTACTTC. Drawing the rest from reference TRBV7-2 and TRBJ2-5, the complete variable domain is GAGVSQSPSNKVTEKGKDVELRCDPISGHTALYWYRQSLGQGLEFLIYFQGNSAPDKSGLPSDRFSAERTGGSVSTLTIQRTQQEDSAVYLCASSLAYRIYQETQYFGPGTRLLVL.

This chain uses TRBV5-1 with TRBJ2-3; perhaps TRBD1 as D (6 bases). Germline CDR1 is SGHRS and CDR2 is YFSETQ. Deletions cut 5 bases from V and 3 bases from J, with 19 bases between. CDR3 length equals 16 residues. This chain's CDR3 is CASSADLQGSTDTQYF. Here the CDR3 DNA reads TGCGCCAGCAGTGCCGATCTACAGGGTTCAACAGATACGCAGTATTTT.

The chain carries TRBV5-1 and TRBJ2-7; 10 positions agree with TRBD1. Germline V gene data show CDR1 as SGHRS and CDR2 as YFSETQ. The CDR3 is made up of 17 amino acids. J was trimmed by 3 bases and V by 0 bases; bases with no gene match: 9. The CDR3 sequence is CASSLAEGDRGFYEQYF. In nucleotides, the CDR3 is TGCGCCAGCAGCTTGGCCGAAGGGGACAGGGGATTCTACGAGCAGTACTTC. Full variable domain (rest looked up from reference TRBV5-1 and TRBJ2-7): KAGVTQTPRYLIKTRGQQVTLSCSPISGHRSVSWYQQTPGQGLQFLFEYFSETQRNKGNFPGRFSGRQFSNSRSEMNVSTLELGDSALYLCASSLAEGDRGFYEQYFGPGTRLTVT.

The CDR3 DNA reads TGTGCCAGCAGCGCCGGCCTGGGAGGGACGAGAACTGAAGCTTTCTTT. It specifies CASSAGLGGTRTEAFF. The rearrangement uses TRBV13 and TRBJ1-1; maybe TRBD1 (5 bases). Deletions cut 5 bases from V and 5 bases from J, with 21 bases between. The CDR3 totals 16 residues. The germline gives CDR1 PRHDT, CDR2 FYEKMQ (reference sequence).

There are a few counts of this clonotype. The rearrangement uses TRBV9 and TRBJ1-5; D is undetermined. Germline CDR1 is SGDLS and CDR2 is YYNGEE. Trimming removed 2 bases from V and 2 bases from J, with 8 bases in between. This CDR3 is built from 14 residues. The CDR3: CASSVGVGNQPQHF. In DNA form, the CDR3 reads TGTGCCAGCAGCGTGGGAGTCGGCAATCAGCCCCAGCATTTT. The variable domain in full, with the rest retrieved from reference TRBV9 and TRBJ1-5, is DSGVTQTPKHLITATGQRVTLRCSPRSGDLSVYWYQQSLDQGLQFLIQYYNGEERAKGNILERFSAQQFPDLHSELNLSSLELGDSALYFCASSVGVGNQPQHFGDGTRLSIL.

This clonotype was counted many times. V gene TRBV5-1 combines with J gene TRBJ2-3; no definite D call. Trimming shortened V by 1 base and J by 4 bases, and 4 bases separated the two germline ends. The CDR3 sequence is 12 residues long. CDR1 is SGHRS, CDR2 YFSETQ, per germline. CDR3 loop: CASSLFADTQYF. The DNA for the CDR3 is TGCGCCAGCAGCTTGTTTGCAGATACGCAGTATTTT.

The chain is built from TRBV6-5 and TRBJ2-2, with D possibly called TRBD1 or TRBD2 (5 bases each). V was shortened by 2 bases and J by 6 bases, with 10 bases between the two germline ends. The CDR3 length is 14 residues. CDR1 and CDR2 from the germline V gene are MNHEY and SVGAGI. CDR3 bases: TGTGCCAGCAGTTACGGGACCCCCTCCGGGGAGCTGTTTTTT. Translating gives CASSYGTPSGELFF.

This clonotype has a count of ten or more. This chain uses TRBV7-2 with TRBJ2-3; weak D call: TRBD1 (6 bases). Trimming took 4 bases from V and 11 from J, leaving 16 bases between them. The germline CDR1 and CDR2 sequences are SGHTA and FQGNSA. The CDR3 runs 13 residues. The CDR3 spells CASSSMDSSRQYF. The DNA for the CDR3 is TGTGCCAGCAGCTCCATGGACAGTTCACGGCAGTATTTT.

This chain joins TRBV21-1 and TRBJ2-1. TRBV21-1 constitutes a pseudogene. The CDR3 covers 16 residues. CDR3 coding DNA: TGTGCCAGCAGCAAACTCAACTGGAAGTCCTACAATGAGCAGTTCTTC. Translated: CASSKLNWKSYNEQFF.

This clonotype has ten or more counts. The chain is built from TRBV9 and TRBJ2-3, with unresolved D. Germline CDR1 reads SGDLS; CDR2 reads YYNGEE. This CDR3 is 15 amino acids long. V lost 0 bases, J lost 7 bases, and 15 bases lay in between. The CDR3 loop is CASSVAPVRLHTQYF. The CDR3 DNA is TGTGCCAGCAGCGTAGCCCCCGTCCGTCTCCATACGCAGTATTTT.

The J gene is TRBJ2-7, the V gene TRBV2, with TRBD1 as a possible D gene (5 bases). The ends were cut back, 6 bases at V and 4 bases at J, with 16 bases in the middle. The length of the CDR3 is 14 residues. CDR1 SNHLY and CDR2 FYNNEI come from the germline V gene. As DNA, the CDR3 is TGTGCCAGCAGCCCCAGGGTAGGGGCATACGAGCAGTACGTC. It codes for CASSPRVGAYEQYV.